The 23 T cell receptor beta chains reported below all come from one sample, sequenced in a study of CD8+CD57+ T cells in acquired aplastic anemia (dated by TCRdb to the late 2010s). Sequencing was performed on an Illumina HiSeq 2000. Genomic DNA was used as template for profiling of TCR beta VDJ combinations and CDR3 sequences. TCRdb ran its own pipeline on the public reads, namely fastp trimming at Q25 and MiXCR clone calling, and kept in-frame beta chains. Every entry covers one CDR3 protein and lists the most common genes and DNA from its rows. This sample lists roughly 200,000 distinct CDR3 sequences; 60% to 65% were detected once. The ten largest make up 25% to 35% of the sample. The sequencing input was sorted CD4+, CD8+, or CD8+CD57+ T cells (not recorded which) from PBMCs. Source of these receptors: a human donor in good health.

The J gene is TRBJ1-1, the V gene TRBV7-9; D is perhaps TRBD1 (5 bases). V was clipped by 5 bases and J by 6 bases, with 22 bases between them. Germline CDR1 SEHNR, CDR2 FQNEAQ (reference sequence). The CDR3 extends over 16 amino acids. The CDR3 loop reads CASSDTQQGVIAEAFF. In nucleotides, the CDR3 is TGTGCCAGCAGCGACACCCAGCAGGGAGTAATCGCTGAAGCTTTCTTT.

The gene calls are TRBV20-1 and TRBJ2-2; 10 bases align to TRBD1. The trim removed 2 bases at V and 7 bases at J, leaving 10 bases unmatched. This CDR3 region has 16 residues. The germline V gene encodes CDR1 DFQATT and CDR2 SNEGSKA (reference sequence). CDR3 region: CSARHRETGGIGELFF. The CDR3, as DNA: TGCAGTGCTAGACACAGGGAGACAGGGGGCATCGGGGAGCTGTTTTTT.

This clonotype was counted a few times. The V and J genes are TRBV7-9 and TRBJ1-1, with D perhaps matching TRBD1 (5 bases). V gave up 1 base and J gave up 4 bases, with 10 bases separating them. The CDR3 has 14 amino acids. The germline V gene encodes CDR1 SEHNR and CDR2 FQNEAQ (reference sequence). As DNA, the CDR3 is TGTGCCAGCAGCTTAGTGATGGGGGGCACTGAAGCTTTCTTT. It is translated as CASSLVMGGTEAFF.

There are many counts of this clonotype. This rearrangement joins TRBV14 to TRBJ2-5; possible D gene TRBD1, 6 bases. Germline values: CDR1 SGHDN, CDR2 FVKESK. Deletions cut 3 bases from V and 3 bases from J, with 11 bases between. The CDR3 is 14 amino acids. The CDR3 here is CASSQDRSEETQYF. The CDR3 coding sequence is TGTGCCAGCAGCCAGGACAGATCAGAAGAGACCCAGTACTTC.

V gene TRBV6-4 combines with J gene TRBJ2-5; tentatively, D is TRBD1 or TRBD2 (6 bases each). CDR3 length: 14 residues. The V and J ends lost 1 base and 4 bases respectively, with 10 bases between them. Germline assignment: CDR1 MRHNA and CDR2 SNTAGT. CDR3 protein: CASSDWGAGETQYF. In DNA form, the CDR3 reads TGTGCCAGCAGTGACTGGGGGGCGGGAGAGACCCAGTACTTC.

The chain joins TRBV6-1 to TRBJ2-7; a weak D match, TRBD1 (5 bases). V was cut by 1 base and J by 5 bases, with 12 bases left in between. There are 14 residues in the CDR3. CDR1 is MNHNS, CDR2 SASEGT, per germline. CDR3 DNA: TGTGCCAGCAGTGAAGTCGGTGGGGCAGACGAGCAGTACTTC. Translated: CASSEVGGADEQYF.

V usage is TRBV20-1 and J usage is TRBJ1-1, with D unclear. Trimming took 2 bases from V and 4 from J, leaving 14 bases between them. CDR1 is DFQATT and CDR2 is SNEGSKA in the germline V gene (reference sequence). The length of the CDR3 is 14 residues. CDR3 in DNA: TGCAGTGCTAGACCTATTCAAGGAAGCACTGAAGCTTTCTTT. Protein product: CSARPIQGSTEAFF.

This clonotype was observed a few times. Since a much larger clone is just one base distant, this may be a read error. The rearrangement uses TRBV19 and TRBJ2-5; the match to TRBD2 covers 9 bases. CDR3 size: 13 residues. Looked up from germline, CDR1 is LNHDA and CDR2 is SQIVND (reference sequence). The CDR3 sequence: CASRGLAKEAQYF. CDR3 bases: TGTGCCAGTAGGGGACTAGCAAAAGAGGCCCAGTACTTC.

With regard to this clonotype: A single base separates this from a much larger clone, so it may be a read error. The chain uses TRBV13 and TRBJ2-1; 9 bases agree with TRBD1. Germline lookup yields CDR1 PRHDT and CDR2 FYEKMQ (reference sequence). Losses at the gene ends were 6 bases for V and 8 bases for J; bases not matched to a gene: 8. This CDR3 has 14 residues. The CDR3 here is CASSGGQGRHEQFF. DNA for the CDR3: TGTGCCAGCAGTGGTGGACAGGGGAGGCATGAGCAGTTCTTC.

The chain employs TRBV7-9 and TRBJ1-2; 11 bases are shared with TRBD1. CDR1 and CDR2 from the germline V gene are SEHNR and FQNEAQ (reference sequence). The V gene end was trimmed by 1 base and the J gene end by 7 bases; junction bases not matched to a gene: 5. This CDR3 comprises 15 residues. CDR3 coding DNA: TGTGCCAGCAGCTTAGAGGACAGGGGGCTGGGTGGCTACACCTTC. As protein: CASSLEDRGLGGYTF.

V usage is TRBV7-2 and J usage is TRBJ2-7; maybe TRBD1 (5 bases). The CDR3 totals 13 residues. Germline CDR1 is SGHTA and CDR2 is FQGNSA. V was clipped by 5 bases and J by 2 bases, with 10 bases between them. The CDR3 DNA is TGTGCCAGCAGCGGTTGGGGCCCCTACGAGCAGTACTTC. Translating gives CASSGWGPYEQYF.

As for this clonotype: The germline gene is not matched at one end of the junction; a read error may be the cause. The DNA for the CDR3 is TGCGCCAGCAGCCTTGAGGGACAGGGGGCATTATCAGATACACAGTATTTT. Translated, it gives CASSLEGQGALSDTQYF. The chain links TRBV4-1 to TRBJ2-3; 12 positions agree with TRBD1. The CDR3 is 17 residues long. The germline V gene has CDR1 MGHRA and CDR2 YSYEKL.

The rearrangement links TRBV2 to TRBJ2-2; D not certain. V was trimmed by 5 bases and J by 0 bases, leaving 13 bases between them. The germline V gene encodes CDR1 SNHLY and CDR2 FYNNEI. CDR3 size: 16 residues. The CDR3 sequence is CASSQTFSANTGELFF. CDR3 DNA: TGTGCCAGCAGTCAAACCTTCTCCGCGAACACCGGGGAGCTGTTTTTT.

This chain uses TRBV20-1 with TRBJ2-7; 10 bases map to TRBD2. V lost 1 base, J lost 2 bases, and 11 bases stayed unmatched. The germline gives CDR1 DFQATT, CDR2 SNEGSKA (reference sequence). The CDR3 totals 17 residues. This chain's CDR3 is CSARGRDVAGGAYEQYF. CDR3 in DNA: TGCAGTGCTAGAGGCCGGGACGTAGCGGGAGGAGCCTACGAGCAGTACTTC.

The chain recombines TRBV5-8 with TRBJ1-6; TRBD1 matches at 10 bases. This CDR3 contains 15 residues. Per germline, CDR1 SGHTS and CDR2 YDEGEE. J gave up 8 bases and V 4 bases, and 6 bases lay outside the gene matches. The CDR3 reads CASSTGQGEYSPLHF. DNA of the CDR3: TGTGCCAGCAGCACAGGACAGGGGGAATATTCACCCCTCCACTTT.

Details on this clonotype: At one end the junction does not follow the germline gene, possibly because of a read error. The chain is built from TRBV19 and TRBJ2-2; D is possibly TRBD2 (6 bases). CDR1 is LNHDA and CDR2 is SQIVND in the germline V gene (reference sequence). CDR3 length equals 13 residues. In DNA, the CDR3 is TGTGCCAGTAGTATGGGATTATACGGGGGGCTGTTTTTT. Its protein product is CASSMGLYGGLFF.

This rearrangement joins TRBV7-8 to TRBJ2-5, with D uncertain. V was pared by 6 bases and J by 5 bases, with 16 bases between. Germline V gene sequence: CDR1 SGHVS, CDR2 FQNEAQ. The CDR3 loop spans 14 amino acids. The CDR3 protein is CASRPQFGPETQYF. CDR3 coding DNA: TGTGCCAGCAGGCCGCAGTTTGGGCCCGAGACCCAGTACTTC.

The rearrangement uses TRBV15 and TRBJ1-1; D remains unclear. The CDR3 runs to 14 residues. CDR1 and CDR2 (germline): LNHNV, YYDKDF (reference sequence). Trimming shortened V by 3 bases and J by 1 base, and 9 bases separated the two germline ends. CDR3 sequence (DNA): TGTGCCACCAGCAGGGAAGATGCGAACACTGAAGCTTTCTTT. Translating it yields CATSREDANTEAFF.

V gene TRBV5-1 combines with J gene TRBJ1-2, with TRBD1 matching over 7 bases. V lost 0 bases, J lost 7 bases, and 0 bases stayed unmatched. CDR3 length: 12 residues. Germline CDR1 is SGHRS and CDR2 is YFSETQ. CDR3 in DNA: TGCGCCAGCAGCTTGGGACAGGGTGGCTACACCTTC. Translating it yields CASSLGQGGYTF. The variable domain in full, with the rest retrieved from reference TRBV5-1 and TRBJ1-2, is KAGVTQTPRYLIKTRGQQVTLSCSPISGHRSVSWYQQTPGQGLQFLFEYFSETQRNKGNFPGRFSGRQFSNSRSEMNVSTLELGDSALYLCASSLGQGGYTFGSGTRLTVV.

Regarding this clonotype: Compared with germline, one end of the junction differs, possibly owing to a read error. The chain couples TRBV5-5 to TRBJ2-7; TRBD1 aligns across 11 bases. The CDR3 has 15 residues. The germline CDR1 and CDR2 sequences are SGHKS and YYEKEE (reference sequence). CDR3 sequence (DNA): TGCGCCAGCAGCTTGGGACAGGGGGTGGTCAACGAGCAGTACTTC. Translated, it gives CASSLGQGVVNEQYF.

The rearrangement links TRBV7-2 to TRBJ2-3; D not certain. CDR3 length: 11 amino acids. CDR1 and CDR2 from the germline V gene are SGHTA and FQGNSA. The ends were cut back, 5 bases at V and 5 bases at J, with 5 bases in the middle. The CDR3 DNA reads as TGTGCCAGCAGCCTGAAAGATACGCAGTATTTT. Translated, it gives CASSLKDTQYF.

The chain uses TRBV11-3 and TRBJ2-7; D is perhaps TRBD1 (7 bases). Germline assignment: CDR1 SGHNT and CDR2 YENEEA. This CDR3 is built from 12 residues. V was clipped by 6 bases and J by 6 bases, with 12 bases between them. The CDR3 loop reads CASRHRGGEQYF. CDR3 in DNA: TGTGCCAGCAGACACAGGGGAGGCGAGCAGTACTTC.

The genes are TRBV10-1 and TRBJ2-7, with 7 bases fitting TRBD1. The CDR3 has 14 residues. V lost 2 bases, J lost 7 bases, and 8 bases stayed unmatched. Germline CDR1 is WNHNN and CDR2 is SYGVQD (reference sequence). In DNA, the CDR3 is TGCGCCAGCAGTGAGGCGACAGGGTTAGTTGAGCAGTACTTC. Translated: CASSEATGLVEQYF.